The T cell receptor beta chain described here comes from a study of sequential checkpoint blockade in melanoma (dated by TCRdb to the late 2010s). Regarding the complete study: Patients were assigned by 1:1 randomization to either first-line nivolumab followed by ipilimumab (arm A) or ipilimumab followed by nivolumab (arm B). Both trial sequences were followed by maintenance nivolumab. TCRbeta immunosequencing was performed on DNA from over 90 pretreatment melanoma tumor samples. For some 22 patients, matched tumor biopsies were taken both before treatment and at week 13, after single-agent nivolumab (arm A) or ipilimumab (arm B). The same lesion was the source of around 80% of the matched pre- and post-treatment tumor biopsy pairs.

Comment on this clone: Its recognized antigen is unknown. No base quality values were provided; no much bigger clone lies one nucleotide off.

Study-level results and caveats: Larger, independent patient cohorts are needed to validate the response-prediction model that combines TCR metrics and mutation burden. Tumor T-cell fraction and clonality were correlated with PD-L1 staining and CD8+ T-cell counts, but not with mutational load. Clinical benefit was about 30 times more likely to be achieved by patients whose tumor T-cell fraction and clonality increased by week 13. Small sample sizes and reduced statistical power limited the within-arm analyses of tumor T-cell fraction. In the nivolumab-first arm (arm A), an association was found between pretreatment tumor TIL clonality and response (P = .04).

Taken with the paper, the label for treatment or condition translates to: randomized to nivolumab then ipilimumab (arm A) or the reverse (arm B). None of the patients in the trial had previously been given DNA-damaging chemotherapy. The samples were obtained from melanoma patients enrolled in CheckMate 064, an open-label, randomized phase II trial testing sequential checkpoint blockade. Genomic DNA from formalin-fixed paraffin-embedded (FFPE) tissue samples served as the input for tumor TCR sequencing. The immunoSEQ Assay was used to immunosequence TCRbeta CDR3 regions from genomic DNA. Before high-throughput sequencing, the genomic DNA was amplified using bias-controlled multiplex PCR. As for how the authors treated the data: To quantify the absolute abundance of each unique TCRbeta CDR3 region, the sequences were collapsed and filtered. Clonality, defined as 1 minus Pielou's evenness, was calculated using only productive rearrangements. Tumor T-cell fraction was calculated by normalizing TCRbeta template counts to usable DNA, which was estimated from several housekeeping genes. A previously published method was used to identify clones whose frequencies were significantly greater in on-treatment samples than in baseline samples. TCRdb carries this immuneACCESS record with in-frame sequences only. Its versions omit some clonotypes, under half of them owing to an unresolved V gene in the studies checked, with the rest unexplained. The DNA was the basis for D and trimming; V, J and clone size are from that table. The sample table shows about 4,900 clones, and approximately 35% are seen once. The biggest ten clones account for roughly 7% of the sample.

Germline trimming amounts to 4 bases on V and 2 bases on J, with 14 as the count of junction bases outside the gene matches. Its CDR3 holds 18 amino acids, cysteine through phenylalanine. The CDR3 DNA has 54 bases and is translated from base 1. The germline V gene specifies MGHRA as CDR1 and YSYEKL as CDR2. The receptor's source is a human donor with melanoma. The chain was built from TRBV4-1 and TRBJ1-2, with 9 bases aligning to TRBD1. The specimen comprised tumor tissue (inferred from file names), sampled from a patient given nivolumab and ipilimumab in sequence. The sequenced DNA: TGCGCCAGCAGCCTAAAAGAGGGTCCCGGGACAGGGAACTATGGCTACACCTTC. Its translation is CASSLKEGPGTGNYGYTF.